Following are 32 T cell receptor beta chains from one sample sequenced in a study of OX40 agonist ivuxolimab in advanced cancers. The repertoire was sequenced with immunoSEQ multiplex PCR; TCRdb's copy has only in-frame clones and lacks some. This sample yields roughly 56,000 clones, of which around 83% are seen a single time; under 6% belongs to the top ten. The sequences come from CD4+ or CD8+ T cells sorted from blood, collected in a trial of the OX40 agonist ivuxolimab. These receptors all stem from an adult with an advanced solid tumor such as melanoma, head and neck, liver or kidney cancer.

The chain combines TRBV7-2 with TRBJ2-7; no clear D. V was clipped by 0 bases and J by 2 bases, with 5 bases between them. This CDR3 is 13 amino acids long. CDR1 and CDR2 (germline): SGHTA, FQGNSA. Here the CDR3 DNA reads TGTGCCAGCAGCTTAGCCAGGCCCTACGAGCAGTACTTC. This encodes CASSLARPYEQYF.

V is TRBV30 and J is TRBJ1-6, with 7 bases aligning to TRBD1. Germline CDR1 reads GTSNPN; CDR2 reads SVGIG (reference sequence). With 3 bases clipped from V and 8 bases from J, the junction kept 4 bases outside the gene matches. The CDR3 extends over 13 amino acids. In DNA, the CDR3 is TGTGCCTGGAGCAGGGGGAGTGATTCACCCCTCCACTTT. Protein product: CAWSRGSDSPLHF.

As DNA, the CDR3 is TGTGCCAGCAGCCTCGGACAGGGGGACGAGCAGTACTTC. It codes for CASSLGQGDEQYF. The chain links TRBV6-5 to TRBJ2-7, with 10 bases fitting TRBD1. The CDR3 spans 13 residues. V was clipped by 6 bases and J by 5 bases; unmatched bases: 4. In germline, CDR1 is MNHEY, CDR2 SVGAGI.

This clone was observed once. This chain joins TRBV10-3 and TRBJ1-2; 9 positions match TRBD1. In germline, CDR1 is ENHRY, CDR2 SYGVKD. The CDR3 covers 14 residues. V trimming: 10 bases; J trimming: 4 bases; junction bases outside the gene matches: 10. This chain's CDR3 is CATTGQGGTYGYTF. CDR3 nucleotide sequence: TGTGCCACCACGGGACAGGGCGGGACCTATGGCTACACCTTC.

J is TRBJ2-3 and V is TRBV5-4; 9 bases agree with TRBD2. With V trimmed by 4 bases and J by 2 bases, 11 bases remained unmatched. This CDR3 is 17 amino acids long. Germline-derived CDR1 and CDR2 are SGHNT and YYREEE (reference sequence). The CDR3 region is CASSLVVAGALTDTQYF. For the CDR3, the DNA is TGTGCCAGCAGCCTTGTAGTAGCGGGGGCCCTCACAGATACGCAGTATTTT.

This clone was counted a single time. For the CDR3, the DNA is TGTGCCAGCAGCCCCGACCTTGCGGGGGGTCGCAGGGATACGCAGTATTTT. Amino acid sequence: CASSPDLAGGRRDTQYF. This chain connects TRBV4-2 to TRBJ2-3; 8 positions match TRBD2. V lost 4 bases and J lost 6; bases outside the gene matches: 15. This CDR3 region has 17 residues. Per the germline V gene, CDR1 is LGHNA and CDR2 is YNFKEQ.

The rearrangement uses TRBV5-1 and TRBJ1-2, with D unclear. Trimming stripped 4 bases from V and 8 bases from J, with 21 bases between. The CDR3 spans 15 residues. Germline V gene lookup returns CDR1 SGHRS and CDR2 YFSETQ. The CDR3 DNA reads TGCGCCAGCAGCGCCCCGTCGGATGCTATTCTCGGCTACACCTTC. Translation gives CASSAPSDAILGYTF.

This clone occurred a few times. The DNA for the CDR3 is TGTGCCTGGAACAGGAACAATCAGCCCCAGCATTTT. This sequence encodes CAWNRNNQPQHF. The V call is TRBV30, the J call TRBJ1-5; TRBD1 might be the D (5 bases). The V end lost 4 bases, the J end lost 3 bases, and 7 bases lay between the germline ends. From germline, CDR1 is GTSNPN and CDR2 SVGIG (reference sequence). The CDR3 is made up of 12 amino acids.

The chain recombines TRBV19 with TRBJ2-3; D gene ambiguous. CDR1 is LNHDA, CDR2 SQIVND, per germline (reference sequence). The CDR3 is made up of 14 amino acids. Trimming cost V 1 base and J 4 bases, with 9 bases left between them. CDR3 nucleotides: TGTGCCAGTAGTATAGCCGACGGAGCAGATACGCAGTATTTT. Its translation is CASSIADGADTQYF.

This sequence joins TRBV5-1 and TRBJ2-3; 10 bases are a match to TRBD1. The germline V gene encodes CDR1 SGHRS and CDR2 YFSETQ. Trimming removed 4 bases from V and 3 bases from J; junction bases left unmatched: 5. The CDR3 contains 15 residues. CDR3 sequence: CASSRGQGETDTQYF. CDR3 sequence (DNA): TGCGCCAGCAGCCGAGGACAGGGGGAGACAGATACGCAGTATTTT.

The gene calls are TRBV2 and TRBJ2-2; the match to TRBD2 covers 8 bases. The CDR3 totals 15 residues. Germline loops: CDR1 SNHLY, CDR2 FYNNEI. Trimming took 3 bases from V and 3 from J; bases not matched to a gene: 3. CDR3 bases: TGTGCCAGCAGTGACCTAGCGGGTGACACCGGGGAGCTGTTTTTT. Residues: CASSDLAGDTGELFF.

V gene TRBV4-1 combines with J gene TRBJ1-4; tentative D call: TRBD1 (6 bases). The CDR3 loop spans 15 amino acids. V was clipped by 3 bases and J by 4 bases, with 12 bases between them. Germline assignment: CDR1 MGHRA and CDR2 YSYEKL. In nucleotides, the CDR3 is TGCGCCAGCAGCCAGTTACAGGGCTATAATGAAAAACTGTTTTTT. Translation: CASSQLQGYNEKLFF.

This chain joins TRBV11-1 and TRBJ1-1; unclear D gene. CDR1 and CDR2 (germline): SGHAT, FQDESV (reference sequence). Trimming pared 6 bases from V and 2 bases from J, leaving 4 bases between. The CDR3 consists of 11 residues. CDR3: CASRQNTEAFF. The CDR3 region has the DNA TGTGCCAGCAGGCAAAACACTGAAGCTTTCTTT. The whole variable domain, remainder taken from reference TRBV11-1 and TRBJ1-1, is EAEVAQSPRYKITEKSQAVAFWCDPISGHATLYWYRQILGQGPELLVQFQDESVVDDSQLPKDRFSAERLKGVDSTLKIQPAELGDSAMYLCASRQNTEAFFGQGTRLTVV.

The genes are TRBV6-5 and TRBJ2-2; D is undetermined. CDR3 length: 13 amino acids. Trimming removed 7 bases at V and 5 bases at J, with 11 bases between. The germline CDR1 and CDR2 sequences are MNHEY and SVGAGI. Written as DNA, the CDR3 is TGTGCCAGCAATGCGGCAGGTACCGGGGAGCTGTTTTTT. This codes for CASNAAGTGELFF.

The V call is TRBV1, the J call TRBJ1-5. TRBV1 is marked as a pseudogene. The CDR3 covers 15 residues. CDR3 nucleotide sequence: TGCACCAGCAGGCTCCTGGCCCCGCCGGGTCAGCCCCAGCATTTT. Its protein is CTSRLLAPPGQPQHF.

This clone was recorded only once. The chain employs TRBV6-6 and TRBJ2-5; D ambiguous. The CDR3 sequence is 12 residues long. The V gene's germline CDR1 is MNHNY and CDR2 SVGAGI (reference sequence). V lost 8 bases and J 5 bases, leaving 12 bases between the germline ends. As DNA, the CDR3 is TGTGCCAGCCTAGGTTGGGGTGAGACCCAGTACTTC. Encoded protein: CASLGWGETQYF.

The CDR3 DNA reads TGTGCCAGCAGCCCTTTGACAGGACGCATGAACACTGAAGCTTTCTTT. This codes for CASSPLTGRMNTEAFF. V is TRBV7-9 and J is TRBJ1-1, with D perhaps matching TRBD1 (6 bases). Germline-derived CDR1 and CDR2 are SEHNR and FQNEAQ (reference sequence). CDR3 length: 16 amino acids. V shed 5 bases and J shed 0 bases, with 16 bases lying between them.

The chain carries TRBV30 and TRBJ2-1; D gene uncertain. V was trimmed by 5 bases and J by 7 bases, leaving 12 bases between them. From germline, CDR1 is GTSNPN and CDR2 SVGIG (reference sequence). The CDR3 totals 12 residues. CDR3: CAWETHRNEQFF. The CDR3 nucleotides are TGTGCCTGGGAGACACACCGGAATGAGCAGTTCTTC.

V and J are TRBV5-5 and TRBJ1-5, with a tentative D call TRBD1 (6 bases). Germline CDR1 SGHKS, CDR2 YYEKEE (reference sequence). The CDR3 is 17 residues long. V lost 4 bases, J lost 2 bases, and 19 bases lay in between. Here the CDR3 DNA reads TGTGCCAGCAGCCCTGCCTCAGGGGATGGGGGCAATCAGCCCCAGCATTTT. The encoded protein is CASSPASGDGGNQPQHF.

This clone is a singleton in its sample. The chain carries TRBV27 and TRBJ1-2; D might be TRBD1 (6 bases). Germline CDR1 is MNHEY and CDR2 is SMNVEV (reference sequence). The CDR3 covers 16 residues. V was pared by 5 bases and J by 12 bases, with 28 bases between. This chain's CDR3 is CASSEDSGPTMGGHTF. CDR3 sequence (DNA): TGTGCCAGCAGTGAAGATTCGGGACCGACAATGGGGGGCCACACCTTC.

This clone appeared once. For the CDR3, the DNA is TGTGCCAGCAGTTATCGGGGAGACGAGCAGTACTTC. Translation gives CASSYRGDEQYF. This chain connects TRBV6-6 to TRBJ2-7, with D perhaps TRBD2 (5 bases). Trimming pared 3 bases from V and 5 bases from J, leaving 8 bases between. This CDR3 region has 12 residues. Germline assignment: CDR1 MNHNY and CDR2 SVGAGI (reference sequence).

V and J are TRBV11-2 and TRBJ1-1; tentatively, D is TRBD1 (6 bases). V was cut by 5 bases and J by 11 bases, with 15 bases left in between. There are 12 residues in the CDR3. Germline-derived CDR1 and CDR2 are SGHAT and FQNNGV. The CDR3 sequence: CASSATATGAFF. The CDR3 DNA reads TGTGCCAGCAGCGCGACAGCCACAGGGGCTTTCTTT.

The chain links TRBV19 to TRBJ2-5, with a weak D call TRBD1 (5 bases). V lost 3 bases to trimming and J lost 5 bases, with 10 bases between them. CDR1 is LNHDA and CDR2 is SQIVND in the germline V gene (reference sequence). The CDR3 consists of 13 residues. The CDR3 spells CASSIPGWETQYF. DNA for the CDR3: TGTGCCAGTAGTATTCCAGGGTGGGAGACCCAGTACTTC.

The chain has TRBV28 and TRBJ2-1; 7 bases are shared with TRBD1. Trimming removed 3 bases from V and 2 bases from J; junction bases left unmatched: 10. The CDR3 spans 17 residues. Germline V gene data show CDR1 as MDHEN and CDR2 as SYDVKM. The CDR3 region has the DNA TGTGCCAGCAGTTTCAAGGGCCGACAGGGACCCTACAATGAGCAGTTCTTC. This translates into CASSFKGRQGPYNEQFF.

The chain employs TRBV4-1 and TRBJ1-5, with D unclear. The germline V and J ends were trimmed by 1 base and 6 bases, with 10 bases remaining between them. The length of the CDR3 is 14 residues. Germline V gene data show CDR1 as MGHRA and CDR2 as YSYEKL. This chain's CDR3 is CASSQGLVGQPQHF. Here the CDR3 DNA reads TGCGCCAGCAGCCAAGGACTGGTGGGTCAGCCCCAGCATTTT.

The V gene is TRBV11-3, the J gene TRBJ2-3; tentative D call: TRBD1 (7 bases). Germline loops: CDR1 SGHNT, CDR2 YENEEA. This CDR3 has 16 residues. The V gene lost 5 bases and the J gene lost 2 bases, with 17 bases spanning the gap. The CDR3: CASSPRGTASTDTQYF. The CDR3 DNA reads TGTGCCAGCAGCCCCCGCGGGACAGCATCCACAGATACGCAGTATTTT.

This clone was seen once. The J gene is TRBJ2-7, the V gene TRBV7-6; 14 nucleotides match TRBD2. The V gene end was trimmed by 0 bases and the J gene end by 3 bases; junction bases not matched to a gene: 10. The CDR3 has 19 residues. Germline V gene data show CDR1 as SGHVS and CDR2 as FNYEAQ. In nucleotides, the CDR3 is TGTGCCAGCAGCTTAGCTCCCCCGGGACTAGCGGGGGAGAACTACGAGCAGTACTTC. This codes for CASSLAPPGLAGENYEQYF. The complete variable domain, with remaining parts taken from reference TRBV7-6 and TRBJ2-7, reads GAGVSQSPRYKVTKRGQDVALRCDPISGHVSLYWYRQALGQGPEFLTYFNYEAQQDKSGLPNDRFSAERPEGSISTLTIQRTEQRDSAMYRCASSLAPPGLAGENYEQYFGPGTRLTVT.

CDR3 in DNA: TGTGCCAGCAGCCCCATACCAGACAGCGTTGGGACCCAGTACTTC. As protein: CASSPIPDSVGTQYF. The chain carries TRBV9 and TRBJ2-5; possibly TRBD1 for D (5 bases). Germline V CDR1 and CDR2: SGDLS, YYNGEE. The CDR3 runs to 15 residues. V lost 4 bases to trimming and J lost 7 bases, with 20 bases between them.

This clone was detected a few times. CDR3 in DNA: TGTGCCAGCAGTTTGGGACAGGGCCGTTCGAACACTGAAGCTTTCTTT. Amino acids: CASSLGQGRSNTEAFF. The J gene is TRBJ1-1, the V gene TRBV6-5; 9 bases are shared with TRBD1. Germline V lookup: CDR1 MNHEY, CDR2 SVGAGI. After removal of 4 bases from V and 1 base from J, the junction contained 7 bases not matched to a gene. The CDR3 runs 16 residues.

V is TRBV5-8 and J is TRBJ2-2; 11 nucleotides agree with TRBD1. This CDR3 spans 16 amino acids. Germline CDR1 SGHTS, CDR2 YDEGEE. Losses at the gene ends were 1 base for V and 6 bases for J; bases not matched to a gene: 5. The CDR3 bases are TGTGCCAGCAGCTTGAGGACAGGGGGCGCATCCGGGGAGCTGTTTTTT. Its protein is CASSLRTGGASGELFF.

V and J are TRBV2 and TRBJ1-1; D remains ambiguous. In germline, CDR1 is SNHLY, CDR2 FYNNEI. The CDR3 is made up of 13 amino acids. Deletions cut 6 bases from V and 1 base from J, with 9 bases between. The CDR3 nucleotides are TGTGCCAGCAGCCCGGACTCGAACACTGAAGCTTTCTTT. Its translation is CASSPDSNTEAFF. The complete variable domain, with remaining parts taken from reference TRBV2 and TRBJ1-1, reads EPEVTQTPSHQVTQMGQEVILRCVPISNHLYFYWYRQILGQKVEFLVSFYNNEISEKSEIFDDQFSVERPDGSNFTLKIRSTKLEDSAMYFCASSPDSNTEAFFGQGTRLTVV.

The V call is TRBV19, the J call TRBJ2-2; D ambiguous. V lost 1 base and J lost 5, with 5 bases in between. The CDR3 covers 13 residues. Germline CDR1 LNHDA, CDR2 SQIVND (reference sequence). Written as DNA, the CDR3 is TGTGCCAGTAGTATAGGAGGTACCGGGGAGCTGTTTTTT. As protein: CASSIGGTGELFF.